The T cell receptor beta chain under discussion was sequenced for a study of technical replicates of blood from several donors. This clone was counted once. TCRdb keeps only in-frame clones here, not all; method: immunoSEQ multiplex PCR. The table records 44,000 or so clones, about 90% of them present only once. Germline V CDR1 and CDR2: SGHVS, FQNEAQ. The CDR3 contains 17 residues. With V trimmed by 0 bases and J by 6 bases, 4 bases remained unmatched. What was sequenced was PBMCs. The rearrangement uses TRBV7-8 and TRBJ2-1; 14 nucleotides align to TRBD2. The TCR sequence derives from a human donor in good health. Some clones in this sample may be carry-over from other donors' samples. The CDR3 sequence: CASSLARLAGGLNEQFF. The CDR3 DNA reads TGTGCCAGCAGCTTAGCCAGACTAGCGGGAGGGCTCAATGAGCAGTTCTTC.